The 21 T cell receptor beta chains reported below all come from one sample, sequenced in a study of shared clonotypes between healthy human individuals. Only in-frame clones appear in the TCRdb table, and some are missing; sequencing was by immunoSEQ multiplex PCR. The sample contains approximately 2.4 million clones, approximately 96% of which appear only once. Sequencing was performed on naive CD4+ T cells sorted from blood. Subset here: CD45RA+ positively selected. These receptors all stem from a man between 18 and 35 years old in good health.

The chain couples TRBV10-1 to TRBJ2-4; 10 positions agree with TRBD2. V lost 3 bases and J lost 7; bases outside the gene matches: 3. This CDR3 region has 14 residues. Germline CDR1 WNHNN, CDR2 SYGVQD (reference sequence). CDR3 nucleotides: TGCGCCAGCAGTGAAGGGACTAGCGCGAACATTCAGTACTTC. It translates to CASSEGTSANIQYF.

The DNA for the CDR3 is TGTGCCAGCAGTCGGGACACCGGCGGTAATTCACCCCTCCACTTT. Its protein product is CASSRDTGGNSPLHF. The chain carries TRBV28 and TRBJ1-6; D may be TRBD1 (6 bases). The CDR3 extends over 15 amino acids. Germline values: CDR1 MDHEN, CDR2 SYDVKM. The V and J ends lost 5 bases and 6 bases respectively, with 14 bases between them.

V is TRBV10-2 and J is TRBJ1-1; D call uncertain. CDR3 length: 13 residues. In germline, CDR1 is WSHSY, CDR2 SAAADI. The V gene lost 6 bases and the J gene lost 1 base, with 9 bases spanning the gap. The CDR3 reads CASSRQPNTEAFF. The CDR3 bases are TGCGCCAGCAGCCGGCAGCCGAACACTGAAGCTTTCTTT.

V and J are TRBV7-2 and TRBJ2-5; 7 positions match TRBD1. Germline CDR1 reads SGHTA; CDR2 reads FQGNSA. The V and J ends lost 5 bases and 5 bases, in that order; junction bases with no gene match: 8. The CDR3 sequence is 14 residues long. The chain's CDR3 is CASSPRQGRETQYF. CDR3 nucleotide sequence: TGTGCCAGCAGCCCCCGACAGGGTAGGGAGACCCAGTACTTC.

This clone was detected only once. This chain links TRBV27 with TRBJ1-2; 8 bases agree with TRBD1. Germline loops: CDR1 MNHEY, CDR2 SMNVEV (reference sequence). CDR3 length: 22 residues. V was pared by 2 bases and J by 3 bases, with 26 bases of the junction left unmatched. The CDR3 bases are TGTGCCAGCAGTTTACACTATCCTGTCGGACAGGGAGAAAGGGAGAAGGACTATGGCTACACCTTC. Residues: CASSLHYPVGQGEREKDYGYTF.

The CDR3 reads CASRSLPGLAGGRETQYF. The CDR3 region has the DNA TGTGCCAGCAGATCCTTACCGGGACTAGCGGGGGGGCGAGAGACCCAGTACTTC. V is TRBV27 and J is TRBJ2-5; 16 positions agree with TRBD2. The CDR3 spans 18 residues. Trimming at V came to 6 bases and at J to 4 bases, leaving 11 bases not matched to a gene. Germline V gives CDR1 MNHEY, CDR2 SMNVEV (reference sequence).

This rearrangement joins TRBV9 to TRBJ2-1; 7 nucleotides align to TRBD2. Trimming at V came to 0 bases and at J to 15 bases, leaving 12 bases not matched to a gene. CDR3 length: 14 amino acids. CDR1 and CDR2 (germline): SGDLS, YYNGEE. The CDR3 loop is CASSVDPLGGRGFF. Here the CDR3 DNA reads TGTGCCAGCAGCGTAGACCCCCTGGGCGGGAGAGGGTTCTTC.

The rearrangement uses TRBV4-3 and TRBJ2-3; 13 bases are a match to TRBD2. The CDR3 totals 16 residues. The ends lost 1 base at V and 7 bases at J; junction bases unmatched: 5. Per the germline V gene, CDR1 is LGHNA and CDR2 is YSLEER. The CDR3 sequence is CASSQAGLAGTYTQYF. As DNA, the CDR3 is TGCGCCAGCAGCCAAGCGGGACTAGCGGGAACCTATACGCAGTATTTT.

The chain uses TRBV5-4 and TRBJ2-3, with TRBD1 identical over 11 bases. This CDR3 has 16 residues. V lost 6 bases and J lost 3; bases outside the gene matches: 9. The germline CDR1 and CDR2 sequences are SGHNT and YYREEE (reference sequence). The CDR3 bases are TGTGCCAGCACCAACCTAGGACAGGGGGCAACAGATACGCAGTATTTT. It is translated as CASTNLGQGATDTQYF.

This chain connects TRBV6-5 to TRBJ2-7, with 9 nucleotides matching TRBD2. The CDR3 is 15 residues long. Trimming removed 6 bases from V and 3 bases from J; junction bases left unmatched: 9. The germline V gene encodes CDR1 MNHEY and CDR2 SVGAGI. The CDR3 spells CASSRPTSGYYEQYF. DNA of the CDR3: TGTGCCAGCAGCAGACCGACTAGCGGTTACTACGAGCAGTACTTC.

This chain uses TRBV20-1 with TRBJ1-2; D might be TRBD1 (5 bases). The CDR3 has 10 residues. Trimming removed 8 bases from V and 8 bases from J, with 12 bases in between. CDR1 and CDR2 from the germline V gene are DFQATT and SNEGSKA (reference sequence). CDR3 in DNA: TGCAGTCCTAACGGGGGAGGCTACACCTTC. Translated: CSPNGGGYTF.

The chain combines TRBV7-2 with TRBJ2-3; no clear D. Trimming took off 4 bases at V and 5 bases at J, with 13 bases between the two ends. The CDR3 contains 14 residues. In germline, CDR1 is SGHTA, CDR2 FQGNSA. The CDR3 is CASSSDSTGDTQYF. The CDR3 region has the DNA TGTGCCAGCAGCTCAGACTCGACTGGAGATACGCAGTATTTT.

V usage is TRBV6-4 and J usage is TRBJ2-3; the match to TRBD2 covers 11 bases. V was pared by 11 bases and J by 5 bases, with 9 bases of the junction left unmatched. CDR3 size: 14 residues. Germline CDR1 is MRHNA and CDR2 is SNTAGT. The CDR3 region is CAGLAGGPIDTQYF. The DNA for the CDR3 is TGTGCCGGTTTAGCGGGAGGGCCTATAGATACGCAGTATTTT.

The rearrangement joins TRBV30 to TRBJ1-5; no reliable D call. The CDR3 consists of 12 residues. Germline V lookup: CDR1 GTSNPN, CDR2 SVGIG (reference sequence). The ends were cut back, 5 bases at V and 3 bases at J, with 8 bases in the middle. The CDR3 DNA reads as TGTGCCTGGGCGGGTCCCAATCAGCCCCAGCATTTT. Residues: CAWAGPNQPQHF.

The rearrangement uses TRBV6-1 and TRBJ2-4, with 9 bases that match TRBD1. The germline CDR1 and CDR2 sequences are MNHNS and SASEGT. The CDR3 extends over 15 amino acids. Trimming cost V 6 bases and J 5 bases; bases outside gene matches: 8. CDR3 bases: TGTGCCAGCAGCCAACAGGGGGCCACCCAAAACATTCAGTACTTC. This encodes CASSQQGATQNIQYF.

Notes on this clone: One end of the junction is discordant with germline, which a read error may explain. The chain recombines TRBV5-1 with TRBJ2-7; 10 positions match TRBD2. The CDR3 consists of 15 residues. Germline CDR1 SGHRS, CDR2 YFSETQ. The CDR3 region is CASSLGASGSYEQYF. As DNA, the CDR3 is TGCGCCAGCAGTTTGGGGGCTAGCGGGAGTTACGAGCAGTACTTC.

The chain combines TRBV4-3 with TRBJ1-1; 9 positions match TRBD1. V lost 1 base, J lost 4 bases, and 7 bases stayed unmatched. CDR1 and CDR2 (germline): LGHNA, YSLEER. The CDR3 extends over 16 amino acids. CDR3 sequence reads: CASSQGSGQGGTEAFF. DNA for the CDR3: TGCGCCAGCAGCCAAGGATCGGGACAGGGCGGCACTGAAGCTTTCTTT.

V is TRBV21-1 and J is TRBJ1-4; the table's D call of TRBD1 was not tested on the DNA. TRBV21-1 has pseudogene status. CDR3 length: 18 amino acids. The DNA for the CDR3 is TGTGCCAGCAGCCATGGACAGGGGAAGTCCCCAACTAATGAAAAACTGTTTTTT. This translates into CASSHGQGKSPTNEKLFF.

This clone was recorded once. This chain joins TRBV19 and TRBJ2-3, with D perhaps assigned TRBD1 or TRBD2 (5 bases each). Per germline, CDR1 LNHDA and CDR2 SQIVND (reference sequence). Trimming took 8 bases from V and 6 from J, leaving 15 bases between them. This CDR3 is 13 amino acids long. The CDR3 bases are TGTGCCAGTCCCAGGGTTGGGGAGGATACGCAGTATTTT. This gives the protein CASPRVGEDTQYF.

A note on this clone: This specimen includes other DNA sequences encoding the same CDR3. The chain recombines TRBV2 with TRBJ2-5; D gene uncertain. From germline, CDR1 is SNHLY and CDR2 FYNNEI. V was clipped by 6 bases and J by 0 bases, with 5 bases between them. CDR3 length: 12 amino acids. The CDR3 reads CASRGNQETQYF. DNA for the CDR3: TGTGCCAGCAGGGGGAACCAAGAGACCCAGTACTTC.

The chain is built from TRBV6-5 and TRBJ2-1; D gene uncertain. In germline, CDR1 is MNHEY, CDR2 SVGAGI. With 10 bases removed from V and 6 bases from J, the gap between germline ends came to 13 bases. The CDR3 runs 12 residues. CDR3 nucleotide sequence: TGTGCCACCTTACTGAACATCAATGAGCAGTTCTTC. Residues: CATLLNINEQFF.